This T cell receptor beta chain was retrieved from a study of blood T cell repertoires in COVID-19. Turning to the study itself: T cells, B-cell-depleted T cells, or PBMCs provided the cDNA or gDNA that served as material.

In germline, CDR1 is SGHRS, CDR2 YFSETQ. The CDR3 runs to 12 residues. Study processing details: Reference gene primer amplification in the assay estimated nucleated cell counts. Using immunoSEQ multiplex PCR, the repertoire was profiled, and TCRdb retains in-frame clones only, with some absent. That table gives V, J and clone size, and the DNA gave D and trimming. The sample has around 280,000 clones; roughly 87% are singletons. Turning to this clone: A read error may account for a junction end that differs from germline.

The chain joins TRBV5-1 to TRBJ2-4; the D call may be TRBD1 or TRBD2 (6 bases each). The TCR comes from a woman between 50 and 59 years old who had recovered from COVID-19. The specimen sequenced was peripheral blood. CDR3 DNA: TGCGCCAGCAGTTTGGAGGGGACAATTCAGTACTTC. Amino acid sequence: CASSLEGTIQYF. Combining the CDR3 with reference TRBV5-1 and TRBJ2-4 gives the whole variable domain KAGVTQTPRYLIKTRGQQVTLSCSPISGHRSVSWYQQTPGQGLQFLFEYFSETQRNKGNFPGRFSGRQFSNSRSEMNVSTLELGDSALYLCASSLEGTIQYFGAGTRLSVL.